This T cell receptor (beta chain) originates from a study of cytomegalovirus exposure and HLA in healthy donors. Broader study findings: There were some V segments, including TRBV6-2 and TRBV6-3, excluded as indistinguishable.

This CDR3 spans 11 amino acids. Germline CDR1 and CDR2: SNHLY and FYNNEI. Trimming removed 5 bases at V and 8 bases at J, with 9 bases between. Amplification used 60 Vbeta primers and 13 Jbeta primers. Using immunoSEQ multiplex PCR, the repertoire was profiled, and TCRdb retains in-frame clones only, with some absent. The sample lists 150,000 to 200,000 clones, around three quarters seen once, with about 2% in the top ten. To note about this clone: No antigen is known for it.

The chain uses TRBV2 and TRBJ1-1; no firm D call. Sequencing was done on a sample of PBMCs. The source is a woman aged 25-40 years in good health and CMV-seropositive. CDR3 sequence reads: CASSLQNEAFF. The CDR3 nucleotides are TGTGCCAGCAGTCTACAGAACGAAGCTTTCTTT.